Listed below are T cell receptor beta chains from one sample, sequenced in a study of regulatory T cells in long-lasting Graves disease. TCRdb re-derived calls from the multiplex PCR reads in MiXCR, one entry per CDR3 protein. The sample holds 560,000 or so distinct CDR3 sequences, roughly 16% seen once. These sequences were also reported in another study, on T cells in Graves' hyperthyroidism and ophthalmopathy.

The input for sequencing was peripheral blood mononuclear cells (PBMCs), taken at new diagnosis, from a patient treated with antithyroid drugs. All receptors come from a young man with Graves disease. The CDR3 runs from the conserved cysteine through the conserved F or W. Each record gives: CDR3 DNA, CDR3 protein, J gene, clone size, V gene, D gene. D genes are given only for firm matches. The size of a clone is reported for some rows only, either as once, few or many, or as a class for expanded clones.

CDR3nt: TGTGCCAGCAGTTTATCGACTCAGGGGGTTGGAGGCTACACCTTC; CDR3aa: CASSLSTQGVGGYTF; j_gene: TRBJ1-2; abundance: many; v_gene: TRBV27; d_gene: TRBD1
CDR3nt: TGTGCCGGGACTAGCGGTTTCGAGCAGTACTTC; CDR3aa: CAGTSGFEQYF; j_gene: TRBJ2-7; abundance: many; v_gene: TRBV2; d_gene: TRBD2
CDR3nt: TGTGCCAGCAGCCCCGGGGTACAGGGGGCGTCCGGATATGGCTACACCTTC; CDR3aa: CASSPGVQGASGYGYTF; j_gene: TRBJ1-2; abundance: -; v_gene: TRBV5-4; d_gene: TRBD1
CDR3nt: TGTGCCTGGAGGGGGACAGTGGTCTACACTGAAGCTTTCTTT; CDR3aa: CAWRGTVVYTEAFF; j_gene: TRBJ1-1; abundance: few; v_gene: TRBV30; d_gene: TRBD1
CDR3nt: TGCGCCAGCAGCCAAGTGGATATCGGCGTCTCCTACAATGAGCAGTTCTTC; CDR3aa: CASSQVDIGVSYNEQFF; j_gene: TRBJ2-1; abundance: few; v_gene: TRBV4-1; d_gene: -
CDR3nt: TGCGCCAGCAGCTTGGTTGGCTCGGGACCATGGTCAGAGCAGTACTTC; CDR3aa: CASSLVGSGPWSEQYF; j_gene: TRBJ2-7; abundance: few; v_gene: TRBV5-1; d_gene: -
CDR3nt: TGTGCCAGCAGCCGGGAGAAAAGGTACGAGCAGTACTTC; CDR3aa: CASSREKRYEQYF; j_gene: TRBJ2-7; abundance: many; v_gene: TRBV14; d_gene: -
CDR3nt: TGTGCCAGCGCTCAGGGCCCAAGGGTAGATACGCAGTATTTT; CDR3aa: CASAQGPRVDTQYF; j_gene: TRBJ2-3; abundance: many; v_gene: TRBV7-8; d_gene: -
CDR3nt: TGTGCCAGCAGCCGAGAGGCAGCCGGGGAGCTGTTTTTT; CDR3aa: CASSREAAGELFF; j_gene: TRBJ2-2; abundance: -; v_gene: TRBV11-2; d_gene: -
CDR3nt: TGTGCCAGCAGTTTATCTTCGACAGAAAACATTCAGTACTTC; CDR3aa: CASSLSSTENIQYF; j_gene: TRBJ2-4; abundance: many; v_gene: TRBV12-3/TRBV12-4; d_gene: -
CDR3nt: TGCGGCTCTAGCGGGTCAGGGGATGAGCAGTTCTTC; CDR3aa: CGSSGSGDEQFF; j_gene: TRBJ2-1; abundance: once; v_gene: TRBV20-1; d_gene: TRBD2
CDR3nt: TGTGCCAGCAGTCCCCCCGAGAGTAGATTTCAGCCCCAGCATTTT; CDR3aa: CASSPPESRFQPQHF; j_gene: TRBJ1-5; abundance: many; v_gene: TRBV28; d_gene: -
CDR3nt: TGCAGTGCTAGAGATTTTGGGGACTCCCGGGACTATGGCTACACCTTC; CDR3aa: CSARDFGDSRDYGYTF; j_gene: TRBJ1-2; abundance: -; v_gene: TRBV20-1; d_gene: -
CDR3nt: TGCAGCGTTGAAGCTCCTGGTAACCAAGAGACCCAGTACTTC; CDR3aa: CSVEAPGNQETQYF; j_gene: TRBJ2-5; abundance: few; v_gene: TRBV29-1; d_gene: -
CDR3nt: TGTGCCAGCAGCTTAGTACGTCCCGGAGGGACTGAAGCTTTCTTT; CDR3aa: CASSLVRPGGTEAFF; j_gene: TRBJ1-1; abundance: -; v_gene: TRBV13; d_gene: -
CDR3nt: TGCGCCAGCAGCTTGGAAGTAGGGAGTTTGGAGAACGAGCAGTACTTC; CDR3aa: CASSLEVGSLENEQYF; j_gene: TRBJ2-7; abundance: -; v_gene: TRBV5-1; d_gene: -
CDR3nt: TGTGCCAGCTCACCTCCGACTCCACGCACAGATACGCAGTATTTT; CDR3aa: CASSPPTPRTDTQYF; j_gene: TRBJ2-3; abundance: many; v_gene: TRBV18; d_gene: -
CDR3nt: TGTGCCAGCAGCTCTACTAGCGGCAGCATGGGAGAGACCCAGTACTTC; CDR3aa: CASSSTSGSMGETQYF; j_gene: TRBJ2-5; abundance: many; v_gene: TRBV7-9; d_gene: TRBD2
CDR3nt: TGTGCCTGGAGTCCAAGTGTCTCCGGGGTCAGCTCCTACAATGAGCAGTTCTTC; CDR3aa: CAWSPSVSGVSSYNEQFF; j_gene: TRBJ2-1; abundance: many; v_gene: TRBV30; d_gene: -
CDR3nt: TGCGCCAGCAGCCAAGGTCCGACAAACAACAATGAGCAGTTCTTC; CDR3aa: CASSQGPTNNNEQFF; j_gene: TRBJ2-1; abundance: -; v_gene: TRBV5-1; d_gene: -
CDR3nt: TGCAGTGCTAGAGGGGAAGCGGGACCCCGGGAGCAGTACTTC; CDR3aa: CSARGEAGPREQYF; j_gene: TRBJ2-7; abundance: few; v_gene: TRBV20-1; d_gene: TRBD2
CDR3nt: TGTGCCAGCAGCTTAGGGGGGACACAGAACACTGAAGCTTTCTTT; CDR3aa: CASSLGGTQNTEAFF; j_gene: TRBJ1-1; abundance: many; v_gene: TRBV13; d_gene: -
CDR3nt: TGTGCCATCTCGGACAGGGGGATTGAAAAACTGTTTTTT; CDR3aa: CAISDRGIEKLFF; j_gene: TRBJ1-4; abundance: few; v_gene: TRBV12-3/TRBV12-4; d_gene: TRBD1
CDR3nt: TGTGCCAGCAGCTCAACCCCGGGGGTGGATGGCTACACCTTC; CDR3aa: CASSSTPGVDGYTF; j_gene: TRBJ1-2; abundance: -; v_gene: TRBV7-3; d_gene: -
CDR3nt: TGTGCCAGCAGCCAAGCCTTCGGAGGGGGAAGTGGTGGACTGTTTTTT; CDR3aa: CASSQAFGGGSGGLFF; j_gene: TRBJ1-4; abundance: many; v_gene: TRBV3-1; d_gene: -
CDR3nt: TGTGCCACCACCTCGGGGCCAAGCTACGAGCAGTACTTC; CDR3aa: CATTSGPSYEQYF; j_gene: TRBJ2-7; abundance: few; v_gene: TRBV15; d_gene: -
CDR3nt: TGTGCCAGCAGCTTCTCGATGTCGGGCGAGCAGTACTTC; CDR3aa: CASSFSMSGEQYF; j_gene: TRBJ2-7; abundance: -; v_gene: TRBV7-2; d_gene: -
CDR3nt: TGTGCCACCAGTGATCCCAGACAGGGGGTGGGAGAGCAGTTCTTC; CDR3aa: CATSDPRQGVGEQFF; j_gene: TRBJ2-1; abundance: few; v_gene: TRBV24-1; d_gene: TRBD1
CDR3nt: TGCAGCGTTGTGACCGGGAGCACAGATACGCAGTATTTT; CDR3aa: CSVVTGSTDTQYF; j_gene: TRBJ2-3; abundance: many; v_gene: TRBV29-1; d_gene: -
CDR3nt: TGTGCCAGCGGCACGGAAGAGACCACAGATACGCAGTATTTT; CDR3aa: CASGTEETTDTQYF; j_gene: TRBJ2-3; abundance: many; v_gene: TRBV12-3/TRBV12-4; d_gene: -
CDR3nt: TGCGCCAGCAGCACTCCCCGGGCGGGAGAGACCCAGTACTTC; CDR3aa: CASSTPRAGETQYF; j_gene: TRBJ2-5; abundance: once; v_gene: TRBV5-1; d_gene: -
CDR3nt: TGCGCCAGCAGCTTACAGGGACATAGCAATCAGCCCCAGCATTTT; CDR3aa: CASSLQGHSNQPQHF; j_gene: TRBJ1-5; abundance: -; v_gene: TRBV5-1; d_gene: -